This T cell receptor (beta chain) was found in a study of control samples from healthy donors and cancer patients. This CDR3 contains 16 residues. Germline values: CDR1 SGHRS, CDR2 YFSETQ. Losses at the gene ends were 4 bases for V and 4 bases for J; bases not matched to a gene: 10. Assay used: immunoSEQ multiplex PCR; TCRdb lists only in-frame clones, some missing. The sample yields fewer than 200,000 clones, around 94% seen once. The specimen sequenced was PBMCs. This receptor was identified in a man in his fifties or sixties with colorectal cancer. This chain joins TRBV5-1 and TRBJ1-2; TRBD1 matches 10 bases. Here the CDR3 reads CASSQTGTGEIYGYTF. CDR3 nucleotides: TGCGCCAGCAGCCAAACCGGGACAGGGGAAATCTATGGCTACACCTTC.